Sequencing of this T cell receptor (beta chain) was carried out in a study of blood T cell repertoires in COVID-19. The overall study: Material from acute and convalescent COVID-19 was sourced from the United States, Italy and Spain. T cells, B-cell-depleted T cells, or PBMCs provided the cDNA or gDNA that served as material.

In the study's own analysis: For nucleated cells, counts were estimated from reference gene primer amplification. Profiling relied on immunoSEQ multiplex PCR, and the TCRdb table lists in-frame clones only, not all of them. That table furnishes V, J and clone size, whereas the DNA furnished D and trimming. Here the sample spans roughly 280,000 clones, 80% to 90% being singletons. CDR3 length: 18 residues. The V and J ends lost 4 bases and 2 bases, in that order; junction bases with no gene match: 11. Germline V gives CDR1 ENHRY, CDR2 SYGVKD. The chain is built from TRBV10-3 and TRBJ1-2; 12 bases fit TRBD1. This clonotype was sampled from an older woman with acute or convalescent COVID-19. Material for sequencing was peripheral blood. The CDR3 is CAISASGTGGGSNYGYTF. Here the CDR3 DNA reads TGTGCCATCAGTGCATCCGGGACAGGGGGCGGCTCCAACTATGGCTACACCTTC.